These T cell receptor beta chains were read from a single sample in a study of T cells after yellow fever vaccination. TCRdb passed the 5' RACE reads through MiXCR, listing each CDR3 protein once. The table lists some 600,000 distinct CDR3 sequences, roughly 17% of them singletons, with about 18% in the top ten. The sample in question was PBMCs, obtained roughly 5 days after the first yellow fever vaccination. These receptors were obtained from a man aged 18 to 29 who received the YFV17D yellow fever vaccine. Each CDR3 is given with its conserved first and last residue. D genes are given only for firm matches. Clone size is shown for a subset of rows, as once, few, many or a class of expanded clone.

D gene	V gene	clone size	J gene	CDR3 protein	CDR3 DNA
-	TRBV7-2	few	TRBJ1-4	CASSSTGAATNEKLFF	TGTGCCAGCAGCTCGACGGGGGCTGCAACTAATGAAAAACTGTTTTTT
TRBD2	TRBV7-7	-	TRBJ2-5	CASSLGISAGGQETQYF	TGTGCCAGCAGCTTAGGGATCTCCGCGGGGGGCCAAGAGACCCAGTACTTC
-	TRBV7-8	many	TRBJ1-1	CASSFREGAEAFF	TGTGCCAGCAGCTTTAGGGAGGGAGCTGAAGCTTTCTTT
-	TRBV30	many	TRBJ2-7	CACGPIWDEQYF	TGTGCCTGTGGGCCGATCTGGGACGAGCAGTACTTC
-	TRBV7-2	-	TRBJ2-2	CASSSRWGGLTGELFF	TGTGCCAGCAGCTCACGGTGGGGGGGCCTGACCGGGGAGCTGTTTTTT
-	TRBV5-1	-	TRBJ2-4	CASRRRGPPKNIQYF	TGCGCCAGCCGTCGACGGGGACCCCCCAAAAACATTCAGTACTTC
-	TRBV12-3/TRBV12-4	many	TRBJ1-5	CASSKGELSNQPQHF	TGTGCCAGCAGTAAGGGGGAGCTAAGCAATCAGCCCCAGCATTTT
-	TRBV5-4	few	TRBJ1-3	CASRDPGNTIYF	TGTGCCAGCAGGGACCCTGGAAACACCATATATTTT
-	TRBV18	-	TRBJ2-2	CASSPGSAELFF	TGTGCCAGCTCACCAGGCTCTGCGGAGCTGTTTTTT
TRBD1	TRBV28	many	TRBJ2-3	CATHRRDRGPDTQYF	TGTGCCACCCACCGCCGGGACAGGGGGCCAGATACGCAGTATTTT